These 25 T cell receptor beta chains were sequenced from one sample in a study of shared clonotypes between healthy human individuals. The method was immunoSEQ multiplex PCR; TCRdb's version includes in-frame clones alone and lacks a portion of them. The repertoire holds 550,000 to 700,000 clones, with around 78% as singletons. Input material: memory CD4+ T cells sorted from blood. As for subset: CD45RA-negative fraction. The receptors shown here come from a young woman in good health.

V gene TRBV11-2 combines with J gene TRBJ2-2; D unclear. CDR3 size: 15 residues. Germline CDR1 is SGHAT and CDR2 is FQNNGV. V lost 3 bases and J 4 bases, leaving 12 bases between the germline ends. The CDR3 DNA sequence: TGTGCCAGCAGCTTTTTCCAACCGGGCACCGGGGAGCTGTTTTTT. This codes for CASSFFQPGTGELFF.

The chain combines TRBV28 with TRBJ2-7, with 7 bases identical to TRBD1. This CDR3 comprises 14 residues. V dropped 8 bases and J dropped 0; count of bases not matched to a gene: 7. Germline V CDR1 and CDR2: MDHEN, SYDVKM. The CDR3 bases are TGTGCCAGCTCCACTTACAGGGGCTCCTACGAGCAGTACTTC. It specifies CASSTYRGSYEQYF.

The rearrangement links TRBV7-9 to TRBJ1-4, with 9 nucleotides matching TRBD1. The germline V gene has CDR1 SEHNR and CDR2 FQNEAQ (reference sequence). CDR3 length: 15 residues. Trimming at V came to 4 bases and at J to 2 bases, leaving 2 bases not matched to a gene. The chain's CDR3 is CASSYRGQTNEKLFF. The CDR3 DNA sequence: TGTGCCAGCAGCTACAGGGGGCAGACTAATGAAAAACTGTTTTTT.

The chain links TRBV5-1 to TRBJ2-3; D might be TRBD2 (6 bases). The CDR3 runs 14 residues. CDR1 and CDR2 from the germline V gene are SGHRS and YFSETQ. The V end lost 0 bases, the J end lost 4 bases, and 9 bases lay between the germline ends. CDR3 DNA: TGCGCCAGCAGCTTGGTTTCGGGGGCAGATACGCAGTATTTT. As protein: CASSLVSGADTQYF.

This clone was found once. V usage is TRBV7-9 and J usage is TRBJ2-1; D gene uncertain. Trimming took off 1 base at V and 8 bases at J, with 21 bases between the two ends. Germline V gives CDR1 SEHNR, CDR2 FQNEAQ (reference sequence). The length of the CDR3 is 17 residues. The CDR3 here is CASSLVFDSWIVDEQFF. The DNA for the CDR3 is TGTGCCAGCAGCTTAGTTTTCGACTCATGGATTGTGGATGAGCAGTTCTTC.

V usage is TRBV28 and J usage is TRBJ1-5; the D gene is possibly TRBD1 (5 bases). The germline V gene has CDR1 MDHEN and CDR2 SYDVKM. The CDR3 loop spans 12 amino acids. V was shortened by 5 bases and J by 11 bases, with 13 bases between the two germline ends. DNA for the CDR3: TGTGCCAGCAGTCCGGACACCGGGTCCCAGCATTTT. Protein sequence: CASSPDTGSQHF.

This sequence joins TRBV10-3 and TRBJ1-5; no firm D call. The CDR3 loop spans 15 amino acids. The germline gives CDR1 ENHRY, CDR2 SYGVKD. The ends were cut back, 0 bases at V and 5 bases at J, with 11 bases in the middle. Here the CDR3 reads CAISESGGEYQPQHF. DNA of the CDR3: TGTGCCATCAGTGAGTCAGGCGGGGAGTATCAGCCCCAGCATTTT.

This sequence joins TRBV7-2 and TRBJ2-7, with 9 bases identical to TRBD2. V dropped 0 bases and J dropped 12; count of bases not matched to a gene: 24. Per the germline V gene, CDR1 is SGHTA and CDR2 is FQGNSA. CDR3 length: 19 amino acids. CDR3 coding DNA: TGTGCCAGCAGCTTAGCCCCTGGAGCGGGAGGCCCATTAACGGAAACATGGTACTTC. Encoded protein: CASSLAPGAGGPLTETWYF.

The CDR3, as DNA: TGTGCCAGTAGACCGGGGAGTAATGAAAAACTGTTTTTT. Protein product: CASRPGSNEKLFF. V is TRBV19 and J is TRBJ1-4; no clear D gene. V gave up 6 bases and J gave up 4 bases, with 9 bases separating them. From germline, CDR1 is LNHDA and CDR2 SQIVND (reference sequence). This CDR3 region has 13 residues.

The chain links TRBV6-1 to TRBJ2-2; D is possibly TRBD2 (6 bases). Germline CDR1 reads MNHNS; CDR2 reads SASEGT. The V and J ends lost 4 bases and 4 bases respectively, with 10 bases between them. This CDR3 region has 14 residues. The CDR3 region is CASSGGDFTGELFF. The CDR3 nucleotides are TGTGCCAGCAGTGGAGGGGACTTCACCGGGGAGCTGTTTTTT.

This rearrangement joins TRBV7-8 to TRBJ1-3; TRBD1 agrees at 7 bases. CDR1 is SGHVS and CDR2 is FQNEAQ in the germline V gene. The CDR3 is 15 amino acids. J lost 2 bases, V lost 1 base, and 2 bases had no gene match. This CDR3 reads CASSLGTGAGNTIYF. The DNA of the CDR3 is TGTGCCAGCAGCTTAGGAACAGGGGCTGGAAACACCATATATTTT.

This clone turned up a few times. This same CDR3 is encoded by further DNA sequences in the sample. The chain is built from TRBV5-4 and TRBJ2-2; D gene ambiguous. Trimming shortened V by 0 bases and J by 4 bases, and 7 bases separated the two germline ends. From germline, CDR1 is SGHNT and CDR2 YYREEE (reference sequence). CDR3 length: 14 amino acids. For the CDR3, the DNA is TGTGCCAGCAGCTTGGCCGGCGTCACCGGGGAGCTGTTTTTT. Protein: CASSLAGVTGELFF.

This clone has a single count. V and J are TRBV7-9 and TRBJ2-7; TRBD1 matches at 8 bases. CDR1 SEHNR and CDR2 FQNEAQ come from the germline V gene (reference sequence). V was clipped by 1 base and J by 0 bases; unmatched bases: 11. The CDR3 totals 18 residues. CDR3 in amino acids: CASSLEVTWGQASYEQYF. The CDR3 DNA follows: TGTGCCAGCAGCTTAGAGGTTACCTGGGGACAGGCCTCCTACGAGCAGTACTTC.

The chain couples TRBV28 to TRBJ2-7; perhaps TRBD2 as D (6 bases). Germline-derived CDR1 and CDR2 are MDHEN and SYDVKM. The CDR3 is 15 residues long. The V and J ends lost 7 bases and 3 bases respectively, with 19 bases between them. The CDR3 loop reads CASTPGTSINYEQYF. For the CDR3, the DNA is TGTGCCAGCACCCCGGGGACTTCTATAAACTACGAGCAGTACTTC. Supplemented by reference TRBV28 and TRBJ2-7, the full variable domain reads DVKVTQSSRYLVKRTGEKVFLECVQDMDHENMFWYRQDPGLGLRLIYFSYDVKMKEKGDIPEGYSVSREKKERFSLILESASTNQTSMYLCASTPGTSINYEQYFGPGTRLTVT.

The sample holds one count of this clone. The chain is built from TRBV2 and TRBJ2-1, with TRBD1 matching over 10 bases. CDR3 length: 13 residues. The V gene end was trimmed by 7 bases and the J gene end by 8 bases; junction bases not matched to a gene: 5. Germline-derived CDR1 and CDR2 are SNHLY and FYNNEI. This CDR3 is CASTGQGFDEQFF. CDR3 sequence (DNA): TGTGCCAGCACGGGACAGGGGTTCGATGAGCAGTTCTTC. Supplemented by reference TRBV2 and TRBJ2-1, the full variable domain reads EPEVTQTPSHQVTQMGQEVILRCVPISNHLYFYWYRQILGQKVEFLVSFYNNEISEKSEIFDDQFSVERPDGSNFTLKIRSTKLEDSAMYFCASTGQGFDEQFFGPGTRLTVL.

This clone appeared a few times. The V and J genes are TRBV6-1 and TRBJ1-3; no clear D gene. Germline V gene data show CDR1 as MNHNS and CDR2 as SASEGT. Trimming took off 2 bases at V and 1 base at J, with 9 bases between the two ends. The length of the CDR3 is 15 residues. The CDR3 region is CASSESRWSGNTIYF. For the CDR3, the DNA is TGTGCCAGCAGTGAAAGCAGGTGGTCTGGAAACACCATATATTTT.

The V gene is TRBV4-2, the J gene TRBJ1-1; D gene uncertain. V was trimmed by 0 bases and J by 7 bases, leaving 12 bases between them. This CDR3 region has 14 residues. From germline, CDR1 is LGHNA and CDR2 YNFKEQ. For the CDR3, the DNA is TGTGCCAGCAGCCAAGATCTGGGTTCCTTTGAAGCTTTCTTT. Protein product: CASSQDLGSFEAFF.

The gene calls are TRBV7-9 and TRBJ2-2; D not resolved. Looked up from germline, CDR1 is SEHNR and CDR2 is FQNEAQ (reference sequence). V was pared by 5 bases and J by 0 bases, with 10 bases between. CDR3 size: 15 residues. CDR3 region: CASSHQQANTGELFF. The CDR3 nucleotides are TGTGCCAGCAGCCACCAACAAGCGAACACCGGGGAGCTGTTTTTT.

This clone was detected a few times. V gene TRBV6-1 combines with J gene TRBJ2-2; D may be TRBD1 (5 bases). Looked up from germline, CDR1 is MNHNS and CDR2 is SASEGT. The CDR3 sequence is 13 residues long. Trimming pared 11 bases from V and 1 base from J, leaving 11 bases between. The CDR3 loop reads CASIDRNTGELFF. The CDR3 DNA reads TGTGCCTCGATCGACAGGAACACCGGGGAGCTGTTTTTT.

The CDR3 DNA reads as TGTGCCTGGAGTACCCTAGCGGGGAACACCGGGGAGCTGTTTTTT. This translates into CAWSTLAGNTGELFF. V and J are TRBV30 and TRBJ2-2, with TRBD2 identical over 8 bases. J was trimmed by 1 base and V by 2 bases; bases with no gene match: 3. Per the germline V gene, CDR1 is GTSNPN and CDR2 is SVGIG (reference sequence). The CDR3 totals 15 residues.

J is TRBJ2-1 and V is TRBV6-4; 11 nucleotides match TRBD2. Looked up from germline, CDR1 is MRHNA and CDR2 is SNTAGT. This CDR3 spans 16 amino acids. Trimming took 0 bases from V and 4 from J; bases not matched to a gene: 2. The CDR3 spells CASSDSTSGDYNEQFF. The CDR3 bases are TGTGCCAGCAGTGACTCGACTAGCGGGGATTACAATGAGCAGTTCTTC.

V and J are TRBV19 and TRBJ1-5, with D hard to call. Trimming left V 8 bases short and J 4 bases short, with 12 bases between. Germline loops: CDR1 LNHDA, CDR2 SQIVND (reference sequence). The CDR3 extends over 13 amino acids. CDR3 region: CASARTGNQPQHF. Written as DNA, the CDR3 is TGTGCCAGTGCCCGGACGGGGAATCAGCCCCAGCATTTT.

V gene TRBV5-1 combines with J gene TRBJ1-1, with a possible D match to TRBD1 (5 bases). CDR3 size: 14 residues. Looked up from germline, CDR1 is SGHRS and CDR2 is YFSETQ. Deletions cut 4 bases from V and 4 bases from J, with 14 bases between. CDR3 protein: CASSTGLGGTEAFF. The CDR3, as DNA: TGCGCCAGCAGCACGGGACTGGGGGGCACTGAAGCTTTCTTT.

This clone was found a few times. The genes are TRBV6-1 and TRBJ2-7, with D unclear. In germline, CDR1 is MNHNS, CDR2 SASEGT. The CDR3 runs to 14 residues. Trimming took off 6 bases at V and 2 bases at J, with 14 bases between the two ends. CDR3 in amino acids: CASRALTDPYEQYF. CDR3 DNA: TGTGCCAGCAGAGCCCTGACGGATCCCTACGAGCAGTACTTC.

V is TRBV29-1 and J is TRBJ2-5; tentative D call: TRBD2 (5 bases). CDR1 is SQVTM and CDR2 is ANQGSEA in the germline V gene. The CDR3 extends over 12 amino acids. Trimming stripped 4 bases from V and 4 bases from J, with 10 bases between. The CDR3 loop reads CSVGGLRETQYF. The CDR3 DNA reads TGCAGCGTTGGAGGACTTCGAGAGACCCAGTACTTC. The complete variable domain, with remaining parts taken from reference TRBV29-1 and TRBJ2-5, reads SAVISQKPSRDICQRGTSLTIQCQVDSQVTMMFWYRQQPGQSLTLIATANQGSEATYESGFVIDKFPISRPNLTFSTLTVSNMSPEDSSIYLCSVGGLRETQYFGPGTRLLVL.